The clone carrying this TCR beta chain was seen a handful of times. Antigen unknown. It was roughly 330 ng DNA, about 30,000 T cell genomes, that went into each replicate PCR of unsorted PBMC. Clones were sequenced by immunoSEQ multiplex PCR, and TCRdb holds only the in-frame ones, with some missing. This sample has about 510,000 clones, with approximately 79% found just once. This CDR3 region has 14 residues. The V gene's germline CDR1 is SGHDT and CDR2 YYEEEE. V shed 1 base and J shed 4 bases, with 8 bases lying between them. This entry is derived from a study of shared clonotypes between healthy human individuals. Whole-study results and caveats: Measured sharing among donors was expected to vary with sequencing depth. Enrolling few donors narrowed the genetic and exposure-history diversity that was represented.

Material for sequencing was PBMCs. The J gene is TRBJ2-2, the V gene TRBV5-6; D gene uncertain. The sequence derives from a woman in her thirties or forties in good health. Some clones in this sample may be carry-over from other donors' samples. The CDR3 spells CASSLSASTGELFF. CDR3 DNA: TGTGCCAGCAGCTTGTCGGCAAGCACCGGGGAGCTGTTTTTT. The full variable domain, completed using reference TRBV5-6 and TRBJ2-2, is DAGVTQSPTHLIKTRGQQVTLRCSPKSGHDTVSWYQQALGQGPQFIFQYYEEEERQRGNFPDRFSGHQFPNYSSELNVNALLLGDSALYLCASSLSASTGELFFGEGSRLTVL.